Listed below are T cell receptor beta chains from one sample, sequenced in a study of Tregs in tolerant kidney transplant recipients. These receptors lack a known antigen. Measured with immunoSEQ multiplex PCR; TCRdb has only the in-frame clones, and not every one. The table shows over 2,500 clones, with approximately 40% occurring only once. The sample consisted of Tregs from blood cultured with allogeneic cells. The receptors come from a human donor in good health. Each CDR3 is given with its conserved first and last residue. The D gene is left open where the match is weak. Clone size is stated in some rows and not others, as once, few, many or a class when expanded.

abundance: medium-sized; j_gene: TRBJ2-7; v_gene: TRBV5-6; d_gene: TRBD1; CDR3nt: TGTGCCAGCAGTCACATCGGACAGGGGAGCTACGAGCAGTACTTC; CDR3aa: CASSHIGQGSYEQYF
abundance: .; j_gene: TRBJ2-1; v_gene: TRBV29-1; d_gene: .; CDR3nt: TGCAGCGTTGCGTGGGGACTCAACTCCTACAATGAGCAGTTCTTC; CDR3aa: CSVAWGLNSYNEQFF
abundance: .; j_gene: TRBJ1-5; v_gene: TRBV5-8; d_gene: .; CDR3nt: TGTGCCAGCAGCCTTGTAGGACGGGGGGCACAGCCCCAGCATTTT; CDR3aa: CASSLVGRGAQPQHF
abundance: medium-sized; j_gene: TRBJ2-2; v_gene: TRBV5-1; d_gene: TRBD1; CDR3nt: TGCGCCAGCAGCTTATGGACAGGGCTGAGCGGGGAGCTGTTTTTT; CDR3aa: CASSLWTGLSGELFF
abundance: .; j_gene: TRBJ2-1; v_gene: TRBV5-4; d_gene: TRBD2; CDR3nt: TGTGCCAGCAGCTTGGGTGGCGGGAGAGTGGGGAATGAGCAGTTCTTC; CDR3aa: CASSLGGGRVGNEQFF
abundance: few; j_gene: TRBJ2-1; v_gene: TRBV7-2; d_gene: .; CDR3nt: TGTGCCAGCAGCTTATGGGGTTTTGGGCGAGCGGCCCGAGGGAATGAGCAGTTCTTC; CDR3aa: CASSLWGFGRAARGNEQFF
abundance: .; j_gene: TRBJ2-2; v_gene: TRBV5-1; d_gene: TRBD1; CDR3nt: TGCGCCAGCAGCCCACTTTCCGGGACAGGTACCGGGGAGCTGTTTTTT; CDR3aa: CASSPLSGTGTGELFF
abundance: .; j_gene: TRBJ1-3; v_gene: TRBV5-1; d_gene: TRBD1; CDR3nt: TGCGCCAGCAGCAACCCAGGGGGGGCGTACTCTGGAAACACCATATATTTT; CDR3aa: CASSNPGGAYSGNTIYF
abundance: .; j_gene: TRBJ2-2; v_gene: TRBV5-1; d_gene: .; CDR3nt: TGCGCCAGCAGCCCCCGGAGGTCCGGGGAGCTGTTTTTT; CDR3aa: CASSPRRSGELFF
abundance: few; j_gene: TRBJ2-6; v_gene: TRBV5-1; d_gene: TRBD2; CDR3nt: TGCGCCAGCAGCTTGGCGGGAGGCAGGGCTTTAAACGTCCTGACTTTC; CDR3aa: CASSLAGGRALNVLTF
abundance: .; j_gene: TRBJ2-4; v_gene: TRBV10-2; d_gene: .; CDR3nt: TGCGCCAGCAGTGAGCTACAATTAGCCAAAAACATTCAGTACTTC; CDR3aa: CASSELQLAKNIQYF
abundance: few; j_gene: TRBJ1-1; v_gene: TRBV10-2; d_gene: .; CDR3nt: TGCGCCACCTCCCAGGGACGGGCTGAAGCTTTCTTT; CDR3aa: CATSQGRAEAFF
abundance: .; j_gene: TRBJ2-7; v_gene: TRBV7-2; d_gene: .; CDR3nt: TGTGCCAGCAGCCGCCCGGACAGAGGCGAGCAGTACTTC; CDR3aa: CASSRPDRGEQYF